The next 26 T cell receptor beta chains were all read from a single sample in a study of PD-1 blockade in classical Hodgkin lymphoma. As for time point: cycle 4 day 1 (C4D1), after more than five weeks of nivolumab. Autologous stem cell transplantation was followed by relapse in every patient, and brentuximab vedotin exposure varied. Investigators obtained CD8+ T cells from thawed PBMCs by magnetic negative selection. The assay was immunoSEQ multiplex PCR, and TCRdb's table has in-frame clones only and misses some. The sample holds roughly 20,000 clones; 88% are singletons and the top ten take roughly 4.7%. Sequenced material: CD8+ T cells from blood, taken before the fourth cycle of nivolumab. These receptor sequences come from a human donor with classical Hodgkin lymphoma.

The chain links TRBV11-2 to TRBJ2-7; D is possibly TRBD1 (6 bases). Germline V lookup: CDR1 SGHAT, CDR2 FQNNGV. The CDR3 has 13 amino acids. V lost 5 bases, J lost 3 bases, and 11 bases lay in between. CDR3 sequence reads: CASSTDSYYEQYF. The DNA of the CDR3 is TGTGCCAGCAGCACGGACAGCTACTACGAGCAGTACTTC.

This clone showed up just once. The J gene is TRBJ1-1, the V gene TRBV5-1; D unclear. V dropped 5 bases and J dropped 3 bases, with 23 bases sitting between them. Germline V lookup: CDR1 SGHRS, CDR2 YFSETQ. The CDR3 runs to 17 residues. The CDR3 bases are TGCGCCAGCAGTTCCTACGCGGCCTTGATTAAGGACACTGAAGCTTTCTTT. Protein product: CASSSYAALIKDTEAFF.

V and J are TRBV5-1 and TRBJ2-7; TRBD2 aligns across 7 bases. The V gene's germline CDR1 is SGHRS and CDR2 YFSETQ. After removal of 0 bases from V and 1 base from J, the junction contained 7 bases not matched to a gene. This CDR3 has 16 residues. The CDR3 sequence: CASSLADPGLSYEQYF. The CDR3 DNA follows: TGCGCCAGCAGCTTGGCGGACCCGGGACTATCCTACGAGCAGTACTTC.

The genes are TRBV29-1 and TRBJ1-2; no definite D call. Trimming removed 5 bases from V and 8 bases from J, with 18 bases in between. Germline V gives CDR1 SQVTM, CDR2 ANQGSEA. This CDR3 is 13 amino acids long. CDR3 sequence reads: CSVPGITPRGYTF. The CDR3 nucleotides are TGCAGCGTTCCCGGTATTACCCCACGGGGCTACACCTTC.

CDR3 coding DNA: TGTGCCAGCAGTGAAGCGTCATGGTTGGGTGGTAGGAATGAGCAGTTCTTC. Translation gives CASSEASWLGGRNEQFF. The rearrangement joins TRBV6-1 to TRBJ2-1; D call uncertain. This CDR3 region has 17 residues. The germline CDR1 and CDR2 sequences are MNHNS and SASEGT. Deletions cut 0 bases from V and 7 bases from J, with 19 bases between.

The V and J genes are TRBV4-1 and TRBJ1-3, with D hard to call. CDR1 is MGHRA, CDR2 YSYEKL, per germline. This CDR3 contains 15 residues. Deletions cut 2 bases from V and 0 bases from J, with 8 bases between. CDR3 residues: CASSQTFGSGNTIYF. DNA for the CDR3: TGCGCCAGCAGCCAAACTTTCGGCTCTGGAAACACCATATATTTT.

The chain joins TRBV19 to TRBJ2-1; D remains unclear. The CDR3 runs to 15 residues. Germline CDR1 LNHDA, CDR2 SQIVND (reference sequence). V lost 7 bases and J 3 bases, leaving 16 bases between the germline ends. The CDR3 DNA is TGTGCCAGTACTCCGACGTACCGAGACTACAATGAGCAGTTCTTC. Translated: CASTPTYRDYNEQFF.

The V gene is TRBV5-1, the J gene TRBJ2-7; D uncertain. Germline values: CDR1 SGHRS, CDR2 YFSETQ. This CDR3 is built from 11 residues. The V and J ends lost 3 bases and 3 bases respectively, with 4 bases between them. The CDR3 bases are TGCGCCAGCAGCTCAAACTACGAGCAGTACTTC. It specifies CASSSNYEQYF.

V gene TRBV5-8 combines with J gene TRBJ1-2; D not resolved. The CDR3 length is 14 residues. Germline V gives CDR1 SGHTS, CDR2 YDEGEE. The V end lost 0 bases, the J end lost 5 bases, and 11 bases lay between the germline ends. CDR3: CASSLEGTLYGYTF. As DNA, the CDR3 is TGTGCCAGCAGCTTGGAAGGAACCCTATATGGCTACACCTTC. The complete variable domain, with remaining parts taken from reference TRBV5-8 and TRBJ1-2, reads EAGVTQSPTHLIKTRGQQATLRCSPISGHTSVYWYQQALGLGLQFLLWYDEGEERNRGNFPPRFSGRQFPNYSSELNVNALELEDSALYLCASSLEGTLYGYTFGSGTRLTVV.

This clone has just one count. The CDR3 protein is CASSFVGGGEKLFF. CDR3 nucleotide sequence: TGTGCCAGCAGTTTCGTCGGAGGGGGTGAAAAACTGTTTTTT. The chain carries TRBV28 and TRBJ1-4, with D possibly being TRBD1 (6 bases). V dropped 3 bases and J dropped 7 bases, with 12 bases sitting between them. The CDR3 spans 14 residues. The germline V gene has CDR1 MDHEN and CDR2 SYDVKM.

The rearrangement uses TRBV29-1 and TRBJ2-7, with unresolved D. Germline-derived CDR1 and CDR2 are SQVTM and ANQGSEA. The CDR3 is 12 residues long. The V end lost 6 bases, the J end lost 2 bases, and 11 bases lay between the germline ends. The CDR3 bases are TGCAGCGTGCACTTGGGTGCCTACGAGCAGTACTTC. Protein product: CSVHLGAYEQYF.

The chain combines TRBV10-2 with TRBJ2-1, with 7 bases aligning to TRBD2. The CDR3 contains 19 residues. Per the germline V gene, CDR1 is WSHSY and CDR2 is SAAADI. J was trimmed by 2 bases and V by 2 bases; bases with no gene match: 15. The CDR3 sequence: CASSERRYRGSGAYNEQFF. As DNA, the CDR3 is TGCGCCAGCAGTGAGAGGCGGTACCGCGGGAGCGGGGCCTACAATGAGCAGTTCTTC.

The chain joins TRBV28 to TRBJ2-7; TRBD1 aligns across 9 bases. This CDR3 is built from 15 residues. Germline-derived CDR1 and CDR2 are MDHEN and SYDVKM. Trimming at V came to 7 bases and at J to 4 bases, leaving 11 bases not matched to a gene. The CDR3 here is CASTGTGILFYEQYF. In DNA form, the CDR3 reads TGTGCCAGCACTGGGACAGGGATCCTATTTTACGAGCAGTACTTC.

This clone was detected once. The rearrangement uses TRBV11-2 and TRBJ2-7; the D is unclear. V was clipped by 1 base and J by 1 base, with 8 bases between them. This CDR3 comprises 14 residues. Per the germline V gene, CDR1 is SGHAT and CDR2 is FQNNGV. The CDR3 nucleotides read TGTGCCAGCAGCTTAGCCTACACTTCCTACGAGCAGTACTTC. Its protein product is CASSLAYTSYEQYF. Drawing the rest from reference TRBV11-2 and TRBJ2-7, the complete variable domain is EAGVAQSPRYKIIEKRQSVAFWCNPISGHATLYWYQQILGQGPKLLIQFQNNGVVDDSQLPKDRFSAERLKGVDSTLKIQPAKLEDSAVYLCASSLAYTSYEQYFGPGTRLTVT.

The chain uses TRBV27 and TRBJ2-7; D may match TRBD1 or TRBD2 (7 bases each). Per the germline V gene, CDR1 is MNHEY and CDR2 is SMNVEV (reference sequence). This CDR3 is 15 amino acids long. The germline V and J ends were trimmed by 3 bases and 4 bases, with 16 bases remaining between them. The CDR3 bases are TGTGCCAGCAGTTTCAGGGGGGGCGCTGGGTACGAGCAGTACTTC. Translated: CASSFRGGAGYEQYF.

This sequence joins TRBV4-1 and TRBJ1-1, with 12 bases aligning to TRBD1. Germline V gene lookup returns CDR1 MGHRA and CDR2 YSYEKL. Trimming removed 2 bases from V and 5 bases from J; junction bases left unmatched: 15. The CDR3 is 19 amino acids. CDR3 amino acids: CASSQRVPGQGAGWTEAFF. CDR3 sequence (DNA): TGCGCCAGCAGCCAACGAGTCCCGGGACAGGGGGCGGGTTGGACTGAAGCTTTCTTT.

The chain is built from TRBV19 and TRBJ1-4; no clear D. The CDR3 contains 14 residues. V was clipped by 0 bases and J by 4 bases, with 6 bases between them. Germline V gene data show CDR1 as LNHDA and CDR2 as SQIVND (reference sequence). In nucleotides, the CDR3 is TGTGCCAGTAGTATAGAAGGGTATAATGAAAAACTGTTTTTT. Encoded protein: CASSIEGYNEKLFF.

The genes are TRBV29-1 and TRBJ2-3; D possibly corresponds to TRBD1 (5 bases). The last part of the DNA fits TRBJ1-5 better; the J call may be wrong. This CDR3 contains 11 residues. The germline gives CDR1 SQVTM, CDR2 ANQGSEA. CDR3 in DNA: TGCAGCGTTCCCCTCCGGGACGGACAGCATTTT. This codes for CSVPLRDGQHF.

This chain joins TRBV27 and TRBJ2-5; perhaps TRBD1 as D (5 bases). The CDR3 is 15 amino acids. The germline V gene has CDR1 MNHEY and CDR2 SMNVEV (reference sequence). V was cut by 2 bases and J by 4 bases, with 14 bases left in between. CDR3 amino acids: CASSLQAGRGETQYF. DNA of the CDR3: TGTGCCAGCAGTTTACAGGCAGGGCGCGGAGAGACCCAGTACTTC.

This clone was detected a few times. The rearrangement joins TRBV9 to TRBJ1-3; 8 positions match TRBD1. Germline loops: CDR1 SGDLS, CDR2 YYNGEE. This CDR3 comprises 16 residues. The V and J ends lost 3 bases and 8 bases, in that order; junction bases with no gene match: 13. This CDR3 is CASSEKTGAPLDTIYF. The CDR3 coding sequence is TGTGCCAGCAGCGAGAAGACAGGGGCACCCCTAGACACCATATATTTT.

This chain's CDR3 is CASSLEVKWREQYF. Here the CDR3 DNA reads TGTGCCAGCAGCTTAGAGGTCAAATGGAGGGAGCAGTACTTC. The V call is TRBV7-9, the J call TRBJ2-7; tentatively, D is TRBD2 (5 bases). V dropped 1 base and J dropped 7 bases, with 14 bases sitting between them. This CDR3 is built from 14 residues. CDR1 is SEHNR, CDR2 FQNEAQ, per germline (reference sequence).

The chain employs TRBV5-6 and TRBJ1-3; 8 bases fit TRBD1. The CDR3 runs to 15 residues. J was trimmed by 3 bases and V by 0 bases; bases with no gene match: 2. The germline V gene has CDR1 SGHDT and CDR2 YYEEEE. The CDR3 is CASSLAGGGGNTIYF. The CDR3 region has the DNA TGTGCCAGCAGCTTGGCAGGGGGCGGTGGAAACACCATATATTTT.

The V gene is TRBV5-1, the J gene TRBJ1-1; D is unclear. CDR3 length equals 15 residues. V lost 1 base and J 0 bases, leaving 10 bases between the germline ends. Germline CDR1 SGHRS, CDR2 YFSETQ. The CDR3 protein is CASSLLTDVNTEAFF. The CDR3 DNA reads TGCGCCAGCAGCTTGTTGACCGACGTGAACACTGAAGCTTTCTTT. The variable domain in full, with the rest retrieved from reference TRBV5-1 and TRBJ1-1, is KAGVTQTPRYLIKTRGQQVTLSCSPISGHRSVSWYQQTPGQGLQFLFEYFSETQRNKGNFPGRFSGRQFSNSRSEMNVSTLELGDSALYLCASSLLTDVNTEAFFGQGTRLTVV.

This clone was seen a single time. The rearrangement links TRBV2 to TRBJ1-5; a possible D gene is TRBD1 (5 bases). This CDR3 is 14 amino acids long. Germline V CDR1 and CDR2: SNHLY, FYNNEI. V lost 10 bases, J lost 0 bases, and 13 bases lay in between. This CDR3 is CATRGEYSNQPQHF. The CDR3 DNA reads as TGTGCCACCCGAGGGGAGTATAGCAATCAGCCCCAGCATTTT.

This chain connects TRBV6-6 to TRBJ1-1; no clear D gene. Germline lookup yields CDR1 MNHNY and CDR2 SVGAGI (reference sequence). This CDR3 is built from 13 residues. Between the trimmed V and J ends, which lost 0 bases and 1 base, there was a span of 3 bases. The CDR3: CASSYSRNTEAFF. The CDR3 DNA is TGTGCCAGCAGTTACTCAAGGAACACTGAAGCTTTCTTT.

This rearrangement joins TRBV11-2 to TRBJ2-5; a weak D match, TRBD2 (5 bases). Trimming shortened V by 1 base and J by 3 bases, and 15 bases separated the two germline ends. The length of the CDR3 is 16 residues. Germline V gene data show CDR1 as SGHAT and CDR2 as FQNNGV. CDR3 region: CASSLVARSGEETQYF. DNA for the CDR3: TGTGCCAGCAGCTTAGTAGCCCGGAGCGGCGAAGAGACCCAGTACTTC.